This T cell receptor beta chain derives from a study of identical twins (dated by TCRdb to 2016 to 2018). Regarding the study in general: TCR alpha and beta repertoires from monozygotic twins, unrelated adults of various ages and cord blood were deep-sequenced to test whether fetal clonotypes persist. Replicate twin experiments were performed at different times using different library preparation protocols to rule out contamination. The full study reports these points: Abundant cord blood beta clonotypes had fewer insertions, young adult naive repertoires showed a similar but weaker trend, and memory repertoires showed no such trend. Out-of-frame TCR alpha sharing in monozygotic twins was systematically underestimated by recombination models, whereas sharing between unrelated individuals was in agreement with the recombination models. Out-of-frame TCR alpha sequences shared between twins showed an excess of low generation-probability sequences compared with coincidental sharing between unrelated individuals. Because the same donors could not be followed over many years, the conclusions relied on cross-sectional statistical analysis. Invariant T cells such as MAIT and iNKT could partly confound zero-insertion analyses, although diverse VJ usage argued against such confounding for most clonotypes. Excess twin sharing in beta out-of-frame sequences was weaker because fewer shared sequences lowered the signal-to-noise ratio.

Reading from cysteine to phenylalanine, the CDR3 counts 13 amino acids. The sequence is cut down to CDR3 DNA, 39 bases in frame from base 1. Taken from the germline V gene, the CDR1 and CDR2 loops are SQVTM and ANQGSEA. A distance of 12 bases separates the germline ends of V and J, which lose 3 bases and 3 bases respectively. Library preparation used 5' RACE. The sample was run on an Illumina HiSeq 2000. A universal primer binding site was introduced by template switching, and a unique molecular identifier was present in the final cDNA, enabling accurate counting of TCR cDNA molecules. Specific primers in the conserved constant-segment region were used to synthesize first-strand cDNA for TCR alpha and beta chains. To control for contamination, every cDNA library carried two barcodes: a SMART-Mk sample barcode plus Illumina barcodes. TruSeq adapter sequences and Illumina sample barcodes were added in two successive PCR steps. The Illumina HiSeq platform was used with custom primers to sequence TCR alpha and beta cDNA libraries. Regarding the original processing steps: Unique molecular identifiers were extracted from raw reads with MiGEC, and CDR3 positions were determined with MiXCR. For each individual, recombination models were inferred using an EM algorithm with the repgenHMM and IGoR tools. Shared clonotype analysis was performed with the tcR package in R, normalizing sharing by the product of cloneset sizes. To study raw recombination without the effects of thymic and clonal selection, out-of-frame nonproductive sequences were analyzed. TCRdb trimmed public reads at Q25 via fastp, called clones via MiXCR and kept in-frame beta chains. Identical CDR3 proteins give one entry, which carries the most common genes and DNA. The V and J calls reflect TCRdb's pipeline rather than the authors' work. For this sample the table gives 1.5 million or so distinct CDR3 sequences, of which about 31% were detected only once. The ten largest clones add up to around 0.25% of the sample.

Every donor was a healthy Caucasian. This clonotype has only a few counts. What this receptor recognizes is not known. The input lacks base qualities; no much larger clone sits a single base away. This TCR was sampled from a newborn girl in good health. The chain links TRBV29-1 with TRBJ2-7; there is no confident call for the D gene. Material for sequencing was cord blood. The CDR3 loop reads CSVEPPVSYEQYF. The DNA sequence follows: TGCAGCGTTGAGCCCCCTGTAAGCTACGAGCAGTACTTC.